Described below is a single T cell receptor beta chain sequence and its context. Its antigen is not known. These data belong to a study of OX40 agonist ivuxolimab in advanced cancers. Study summary: Ivuxolimab, an agonist antibody against OX40 (CD134), was given to patients. Enrollees could have had prior anti-PD-1, anti-PD-L1 or anti-CTLA-4 therapy, which over 35% had received.

Study-wide results and limits: Expanded clones tended on average to be more numerous among CD8+ T cells than CD4+. There was clonal expansion of CD4+ and CD8+ blood T cells by week 6 at 0.1 to 3.0 mg/kg.

Clones were read by immunoSEQ multiplex PCR, and TCRdb kept only the in-frame ones, dropping some. The sample has tens of thousands of clones; roughly 80% are singletons. There are 16 residues in the CDR3. Germline V gives CDR1 LGHNA, CDR2 YNFKEQ. Losses at the gene ends were 2 bases for V and 3 bases for J; bases not matched to a gene: 6. The J gene is TRBJ2-1, the V gene TRBV4-2, with TRBD1 matching 8 bases. This specimen was CD4+ or CD8+ T cells sorted from blood, taken in a trial of the OX40 agonist ivuxolimab. This TCR came from an adult with an advanced solid tumor such as melanoma, head and neck, liver or kidney cancer. The CDR3 loop reads CASSQTQGEYYNEQFF. The CDR3 bases are TGTGCCAGCAGCCAAACACAGGGGGAATACTACAATGAGCAGTTCTTC.